This TCR beta chain was found in a study of cytomegalovirus exposure and HLA in healthy donors. Produced via immunoSEQ multiplex PCR; TCRdb's table is partial and in-frame only. The sample has under 250,000 clones; 75% to 95% are singletons. J gave up 9 bases and V 6 bases, and 10 bases lay outside the gene matches. Germline CDR1 is MRHNA and CDR2 is SNTAGT. This CDR3 is 14 amino acids long. Study-wide points: Across donors, most TCRs were seen rarely, yet some public ones were widespread.

Remarks on this clone: The antigen is unknown.

The clonotype originates from a woman younger than 35 in good health and CMV-seronegative. The V gene is TRBV6-4, the J gene TRBJ2-1; TRBD2 matches 8 bases. Sequencing was carried out using PBMCs. The CDR3 reads CASRAGTSSGEQFF. CDR3 sequence (DNA): TGTGCCAGCAGGGCCGGGACTAGTAGTGGTGAGCAGTTCTTC.